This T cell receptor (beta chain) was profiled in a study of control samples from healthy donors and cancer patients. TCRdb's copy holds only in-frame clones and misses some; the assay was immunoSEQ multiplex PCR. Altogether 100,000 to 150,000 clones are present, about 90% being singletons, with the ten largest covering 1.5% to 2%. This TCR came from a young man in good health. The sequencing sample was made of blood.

The CDR3 sequence is CASSSTLSSYEQYF. CDR3 bases: TGTGCCAGCAGTTCGACACTGAGCTCCTACGAGCAGTACTTC. This chain links TRBV27 with TRBJ2-7, with D hard to call. The germline gives CDR1 MNHEY, CDR2 SMNVEV (reference sequence). This CDR3 comprises 14 residues. Deletions cut 4 bases from V and 0 bases from J, with 10 bases between.